The rows below give T cell receptor beta chains drawn from one sample of a study of blood T cell repertoires in COVID-19. Only in-frame clones appear in the TCRdb table, and some are missing; sequencing was by immunoSEQ multiplex PCR. The table includes approximately 210,000 clones, more than 75% detected once. Sequencing was performed on PBMCs or T cells enriched from blood (not recorded which). The source is a woman between 45 and 60 years old with acute COVID-19. Each CDR3 is given with its conserved first and last residue. D genes are given only for firm matches.

J gene,V gene,D gene,CDR3 protein
TRBJ2-5,TRBV24-1,-,CATSDGPERDF
TRBJ2-5,TRBV7-2,-,CASSLTVGTPSGAQYF
TRBJ1-5,TRBV2,TRBD1,CASSPRGWGDQPQHF
TRBJ1-1,TRBV18,-,CASSPDRLNTEAFF
TRBJ2-1,TRBV11-3,-,CASSLMSSYNEQFF
TRBJ2-3,TRBV27,TRBD2,CASRERGGLDTQYF
TRBJ2-1,TRBV3-1/TRBV3-2,TRBD2,CASSQDPTSGPHNEQFF
TRBJ2-3,TRBV5-1,-,CASSSTGYSTDTQYF
TRBJ1-5,TRBV28,-,CASRRAAGSNQPQHF
TRBJ2-1,TRBV4-2,TRBD2,CASSQDNAESGGHLDEQFF
TRBJ1-1,TRBV21-1,-,CASSKGQGSTEAFF
TRBJ1-1,TRBV4-1,TRBD1,CASSQEDRVNTEAFF
TRBJ2-5,TRBV2,TRBD1,CASKPGQAQETQYF
TRBJ2-2,TRBV4-3,-,CASSQGGAANTGELFF
TRBJ1-2,TRBV24-1,TRBD1,CATSDSRGQIYGYTF
TRBJ2-3,TRBV7-3,-,CASSPTSQRGDTQYF
TRBJ2-2,TRBV5-4,TRBD2,CASSLTSGATGELFF
TRBJ2-3,TRBV10-3,-,CAIRSSDPTDTQYF
TRBJ1-6,TRBV14,-,CASSQEFSGSPLHF
TRBJ2-1,TRBV19,TRBD2,CASTSFFGGSGGRNNEQFF
TRBJ2-2,TRBV19,-,CATSSGTESGELFF
TRBJ1-5,TRBV30,TRBD1,CAWSRDRDSNQPQHF
TRBJ1-5,TRBV6-5,-,CASHLLGGSNQPQHF
TRBJ2-1,TRBV9,-,CASSVRGDVNEQFF
TRBJ1-4,TRBV12-3/TRBV12-4,-,CASSAPGTEKLFF
TRBJ2-3,TRBV7-6,-,CASSYRAQGTDTQYF
TRBJ2-6,TRBV6-4,TRBD2,CASSDGTSGGSGANVLTF
TRBJ1-6,TRBV9,-,CASSVEAASSYNSPLHF
TRBJ1-1,TRBV2,TRBD1,CASSDSGGLNTEAFF
TRBJ2-5,TRBV7-9,-,CASSLDFSGTQYF
TRBJ1-5,TRBV11-2,-,CASSLGGDNQPQHF
TRBJ1-2,TRBV10-1,-,CASSESKGPNYGYTF
TRBJ2-4,TRBV2,-,CASSEARAKNIQYF
TRBJ1-1,TRBV12-5,-,CASAIPREMNTEAFF
TRBJ1-4,TRBV9,-,CASSAYSNLNEKLFF
TRBJ2-3,TRBV7-2,TRBD2,CASSLWTSPRDTQYF
TRBJ2-5,TRBV4-2,TRBD2,CASSQGTSGGAPETQYF
TRBJ1-2,TRBV5-1,TRBD1,CASSLYQGAVYGYTF
TRBJ1-3,TRBV6-5,TRBD1,CASRQPGGAGNTIYF
TRBJ1-4,TRBV11-2,-,CASTRKGTF
TRBJ1-2,TRBV6-5,TRBD1,CASRQGANGGYGYTF